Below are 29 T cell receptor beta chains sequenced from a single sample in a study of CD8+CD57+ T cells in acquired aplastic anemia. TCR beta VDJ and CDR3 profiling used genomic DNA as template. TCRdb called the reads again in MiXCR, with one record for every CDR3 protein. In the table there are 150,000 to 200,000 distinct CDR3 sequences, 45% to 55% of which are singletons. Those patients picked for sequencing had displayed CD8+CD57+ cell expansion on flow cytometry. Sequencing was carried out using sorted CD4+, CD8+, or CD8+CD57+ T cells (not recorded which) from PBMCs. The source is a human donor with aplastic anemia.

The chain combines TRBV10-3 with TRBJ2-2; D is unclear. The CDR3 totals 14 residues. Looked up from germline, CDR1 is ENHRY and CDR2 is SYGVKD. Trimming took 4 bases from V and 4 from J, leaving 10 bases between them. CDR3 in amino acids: CAISALDATGELFF. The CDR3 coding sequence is TGTGCCATCAGTGCGCTGGACGCCACCGGGGAGCTGTTTTTT.

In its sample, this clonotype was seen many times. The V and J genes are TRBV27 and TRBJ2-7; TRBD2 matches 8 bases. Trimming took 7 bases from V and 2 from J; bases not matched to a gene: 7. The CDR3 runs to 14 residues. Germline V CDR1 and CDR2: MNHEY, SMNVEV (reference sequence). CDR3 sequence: CASMVATSAYEQYF. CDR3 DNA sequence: TGTGCCAGCATGGTAGCGACTAGCGCCTACGAGCAGTACTTC.

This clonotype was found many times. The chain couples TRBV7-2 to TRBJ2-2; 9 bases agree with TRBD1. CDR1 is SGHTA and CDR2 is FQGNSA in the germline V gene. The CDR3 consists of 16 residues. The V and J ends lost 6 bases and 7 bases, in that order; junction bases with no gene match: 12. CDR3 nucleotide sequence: TGTGCCAGCAGTCCCCGGGACAGGGTTGGGGTCGGGGAGCTGTTTTTT. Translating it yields CASSPRDRVGVGELFF.

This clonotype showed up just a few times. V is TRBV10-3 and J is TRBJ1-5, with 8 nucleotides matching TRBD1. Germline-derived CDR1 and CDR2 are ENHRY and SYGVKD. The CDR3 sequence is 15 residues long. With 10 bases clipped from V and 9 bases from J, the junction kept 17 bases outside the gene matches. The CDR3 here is CATESGTGGVRPQHF. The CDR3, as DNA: TGTGCCACCGAAAGCGGCACAGGGGGAGTCAGGCCCCAGCATTTT.

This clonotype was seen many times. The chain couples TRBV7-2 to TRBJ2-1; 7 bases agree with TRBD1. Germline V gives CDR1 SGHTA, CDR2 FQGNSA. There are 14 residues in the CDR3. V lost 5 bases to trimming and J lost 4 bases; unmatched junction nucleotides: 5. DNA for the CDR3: TGTGCCAGCAGCCTACCGGGACAGTACAATGAGCAGTTCTTC. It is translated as CASSLPGQYNEQFF.

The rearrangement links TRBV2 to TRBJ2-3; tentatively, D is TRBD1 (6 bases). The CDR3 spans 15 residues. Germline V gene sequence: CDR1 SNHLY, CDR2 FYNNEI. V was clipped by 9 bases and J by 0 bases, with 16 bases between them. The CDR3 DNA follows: TGTGCCAGTAGTCTCCGGACAGCTAGCACAGATACGCAGTATTTT. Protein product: CASSLRTASTDTQYF. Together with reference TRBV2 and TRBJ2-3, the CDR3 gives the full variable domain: EPEVTQTPSHQVTQMGQEVILRCVPISNHLYFYWYRQILGQKVEFLVSFYNNEISEKSEIFDDQFSVERPDGSNFTLKIRSTKLEDSAMYFCASSLRTASTDTQYFGPGTRLTVL.

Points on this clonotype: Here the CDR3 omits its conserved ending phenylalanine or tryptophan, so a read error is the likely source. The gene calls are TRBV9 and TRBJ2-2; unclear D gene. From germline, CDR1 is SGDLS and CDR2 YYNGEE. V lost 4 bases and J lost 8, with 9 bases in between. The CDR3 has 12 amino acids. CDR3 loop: CASSLNAGELFL. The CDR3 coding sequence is TGTGCCAGCAGCCTAAATGCGGGGGAGCTGTTTCTT.

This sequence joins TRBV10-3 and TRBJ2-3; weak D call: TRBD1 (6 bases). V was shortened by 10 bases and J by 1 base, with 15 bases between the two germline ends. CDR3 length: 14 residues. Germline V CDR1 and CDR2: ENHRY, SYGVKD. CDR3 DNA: TGTGCCAGCAACAGGGACCGCCGCACAGATACGCAGTATTTT. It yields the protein CASNRDRRTDTQYF.

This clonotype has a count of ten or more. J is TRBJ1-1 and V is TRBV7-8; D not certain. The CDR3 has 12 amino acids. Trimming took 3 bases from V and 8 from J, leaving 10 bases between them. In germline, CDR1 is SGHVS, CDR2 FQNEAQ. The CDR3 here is CASSLRIAEAFF. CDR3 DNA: TGTGCCAGCAGCTTGAGGATTGCCGAAGCTTTCTTT.

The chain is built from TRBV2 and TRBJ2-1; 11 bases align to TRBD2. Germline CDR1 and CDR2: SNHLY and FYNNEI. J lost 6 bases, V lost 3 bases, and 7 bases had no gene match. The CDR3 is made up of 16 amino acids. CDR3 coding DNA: TGTGCCAGCAGTGACGGGCTAGCGGGGGGAATCAATGAGCAGTTCTTC. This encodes CASSDGLAGGINEQFF.

As DNA, the CDR3 is TGTGCCAGCAGTTTAGTGGCGGGAGGTTTCGACGAGCAGTACTTC. Its translation is CASSLVAGGFDEQYF. V usage is TRBV12-3 or TRBV12-4 and J usage is TRBJ2-7, with 8 positions matching TRBD2. J lost 5 bases, V lost 1 base, and 7 bases had no gene match. The CDR3 is made up of 15 amino acids.

This CDR3 is CASSLGLAGKGTDTQYF. In DNA form, the CDR3 reads TGCGCCAGCAGCTTGGGACTAGCGGGTAAAGGCACAGATACGCAGTATTTT. The V and J genes are TRBV5-1 and TRBJ2-3, with 10 bases fitting TRBD2. The V and J ends lost 0 bases and 1 base, in that order; junction bases with no gene match: 5. CDR3 size: 17 residues. CDR1 and CDR2 (germline): SGHRS, YFSETQ.

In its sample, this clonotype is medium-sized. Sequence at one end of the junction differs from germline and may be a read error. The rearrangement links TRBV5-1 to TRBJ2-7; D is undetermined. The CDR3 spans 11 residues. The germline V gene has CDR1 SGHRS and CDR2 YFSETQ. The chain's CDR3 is CASSLGYEQYF. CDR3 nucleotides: TGTGCCAGCAGCTTAGGCTACGAGCAGTACTTC.

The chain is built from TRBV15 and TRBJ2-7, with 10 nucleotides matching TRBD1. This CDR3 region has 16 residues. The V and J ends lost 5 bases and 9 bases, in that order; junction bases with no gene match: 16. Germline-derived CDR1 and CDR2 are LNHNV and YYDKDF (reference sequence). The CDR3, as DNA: TGTGCCACCAGCCCCAACCCGGGACAGGGGTCCTTTCGGCAGTACTTC. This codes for CATSPNPGQGSFRQYF.

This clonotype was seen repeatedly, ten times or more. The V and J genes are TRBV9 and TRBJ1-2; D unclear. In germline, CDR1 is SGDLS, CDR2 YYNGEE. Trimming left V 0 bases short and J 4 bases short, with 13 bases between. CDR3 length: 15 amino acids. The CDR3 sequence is CASSVATAVTYGYTF. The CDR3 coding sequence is TGTGCCAGCAGCGTAGCAACAGCAGTGACCTATGGCTACACCTTC.

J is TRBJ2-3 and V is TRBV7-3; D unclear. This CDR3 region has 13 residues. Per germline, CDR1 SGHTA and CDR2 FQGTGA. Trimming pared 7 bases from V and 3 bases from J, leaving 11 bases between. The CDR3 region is CASTSDATDTQYF. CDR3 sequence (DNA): TGTGCCAGCACCTCGGACGCAACAGATACGCAGTATTTT.

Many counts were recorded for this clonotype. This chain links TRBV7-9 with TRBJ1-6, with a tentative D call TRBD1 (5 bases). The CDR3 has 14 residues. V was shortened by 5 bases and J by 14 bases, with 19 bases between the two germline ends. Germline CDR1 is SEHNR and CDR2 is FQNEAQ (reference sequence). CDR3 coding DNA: TGTGCCAGCAGCCGCCCCGGGACGGCCGTCACCCTCCACTTT. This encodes CASSRPGTAVTLHF.

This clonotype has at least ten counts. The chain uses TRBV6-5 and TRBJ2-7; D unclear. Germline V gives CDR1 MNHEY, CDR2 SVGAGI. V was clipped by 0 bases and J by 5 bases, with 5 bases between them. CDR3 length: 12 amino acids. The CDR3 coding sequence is TGTGCCAGCAGTTACTCATCGGACGAGCAGTACTTC. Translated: CASSYSSDEQYF.

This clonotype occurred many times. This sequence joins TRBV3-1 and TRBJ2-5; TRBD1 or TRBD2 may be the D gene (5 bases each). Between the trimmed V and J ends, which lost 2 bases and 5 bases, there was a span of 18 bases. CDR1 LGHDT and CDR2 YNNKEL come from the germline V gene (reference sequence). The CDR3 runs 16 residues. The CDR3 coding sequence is TGTGCCAGCAGCCAAAAGGGGAGTGACACACGGGAGACCCAGTACTTC. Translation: CASSQKGSDTRETQYF.

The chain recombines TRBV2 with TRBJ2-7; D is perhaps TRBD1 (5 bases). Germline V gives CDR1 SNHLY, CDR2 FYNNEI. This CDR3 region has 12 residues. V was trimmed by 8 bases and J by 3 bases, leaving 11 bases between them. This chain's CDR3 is CASVRQSYEQYF. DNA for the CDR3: TGTGCCAGCGTGAGACAGAGCTACGAGCAGTACTTC.

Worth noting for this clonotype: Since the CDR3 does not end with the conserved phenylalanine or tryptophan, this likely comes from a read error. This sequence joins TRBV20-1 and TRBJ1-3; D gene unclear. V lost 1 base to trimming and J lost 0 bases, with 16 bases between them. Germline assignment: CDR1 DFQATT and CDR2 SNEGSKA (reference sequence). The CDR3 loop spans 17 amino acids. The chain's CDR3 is CSARGGTADASGNTIYS. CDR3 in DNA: TGCAGTGCTAGAGGAGGCACAGCCGACGCCTCTGGAAACACCATATATTCT.

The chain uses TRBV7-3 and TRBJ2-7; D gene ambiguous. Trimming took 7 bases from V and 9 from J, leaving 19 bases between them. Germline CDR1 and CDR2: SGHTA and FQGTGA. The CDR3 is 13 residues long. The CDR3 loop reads CASTPWVVRGQYF. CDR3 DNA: TGTGCCAGCACCCCCTGGGTGGTCCGCGGGCAGTACTTC.

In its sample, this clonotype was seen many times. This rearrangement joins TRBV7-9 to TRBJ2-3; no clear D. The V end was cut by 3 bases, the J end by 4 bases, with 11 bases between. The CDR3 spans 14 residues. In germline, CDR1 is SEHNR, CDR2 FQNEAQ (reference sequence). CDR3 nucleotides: TGTGCCAGCAGCTTTCTACCAGTCGCAGATACGCAGTATTTT. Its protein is CASSFLPVADTQYF. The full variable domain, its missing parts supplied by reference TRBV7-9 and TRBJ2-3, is DTGVSQNPRHKITKRGQNVTFRCDPISEHNRLYWYRQTLGQGPEFLTYFQNEAQLEKSRLLSDRFSAERPKGSFSTLEIQRTEQGDSAMYLCASSFLPVADTQYFGPGTRLTVL.

CDR3 in DNA: TGTGCCAGCGCTACCGGGACTCTTTACGAGCAGTACTTC. This translates into CASATGTLYEQYF. The V gene is TRBV19, the J gene TRBJ2-7; a possible D gene is TRBD2 (6 bases). The germline V and J ends were trimmed by 9 bases and 4 bases, with 16 bases remaining between them. CDR1 is LNHDA and CDR2 is SQIVND in the germline V gene (reference sequence). CDR3 length equals 13 residues.

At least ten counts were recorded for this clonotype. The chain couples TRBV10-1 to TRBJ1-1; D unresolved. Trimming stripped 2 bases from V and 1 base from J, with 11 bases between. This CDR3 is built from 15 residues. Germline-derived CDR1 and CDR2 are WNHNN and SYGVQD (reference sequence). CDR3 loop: CASSEVGNPNTEAFF. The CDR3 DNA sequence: TGCGCCAGCAGTGAGGTTGGGAACCCGAACACTGAAGCTTTCTTT.

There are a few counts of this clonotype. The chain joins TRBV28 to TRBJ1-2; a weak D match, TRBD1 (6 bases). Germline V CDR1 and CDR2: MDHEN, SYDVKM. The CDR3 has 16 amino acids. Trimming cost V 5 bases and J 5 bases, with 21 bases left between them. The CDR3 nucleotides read TGTGCCAGCAGTAGTTTCAGGGGTCCCGCTGGGTATGGCTACACCTTC. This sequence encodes CASSSFRGPAGYGYTF.

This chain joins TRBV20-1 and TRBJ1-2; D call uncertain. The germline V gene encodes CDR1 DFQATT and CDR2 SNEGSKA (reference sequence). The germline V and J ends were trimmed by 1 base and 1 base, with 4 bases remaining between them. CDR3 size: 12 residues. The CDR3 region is CSARGNNYGYTF. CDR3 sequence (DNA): TGCAGTGCTAGAGGCAATAACTATGGCTACACCTTC.

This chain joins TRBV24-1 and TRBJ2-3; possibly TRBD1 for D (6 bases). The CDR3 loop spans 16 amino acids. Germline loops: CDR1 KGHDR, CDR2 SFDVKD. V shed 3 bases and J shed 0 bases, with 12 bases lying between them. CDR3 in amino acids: CATSDPQGPSTDTQYF. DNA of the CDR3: TGTGCCACCAGTGATCCTCAGGGGCCCAGCACAGATACGCAGTATTTT.

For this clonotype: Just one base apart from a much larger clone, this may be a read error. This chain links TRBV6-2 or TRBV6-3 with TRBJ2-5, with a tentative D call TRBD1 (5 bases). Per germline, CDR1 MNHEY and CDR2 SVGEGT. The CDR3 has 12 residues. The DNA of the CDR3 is TGTACCATCGCCCACAGGTCAGAGACCCAGTACTTC. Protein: CTIAHRSETQYF.